The 24 T cell receptor beta chains in this list originate from one sample, sequenced in a study of identical twins. TCRdb independently ran MiXCR on the 5' RACE reads; one entry per CDR3 protein. The sample records nearly 250,000 distinct CDR3 sequences, roughly 7% being singletons. These records were also assigned to another study, of yellow fever vaccine responses in identical twins.

The sequenced sample consisted of memory (CD45RO+) T cells sorted from blood. These receptors all come from a woman aged 18-29 years in good health.

This clonotype occurred a few times. V is TRBV14 and J is TRBJ2-2; D may be TRBD2 (6 bases). V was shortened by 1 base and J by 2 bases, with 14 bases between the two germline ends. CDR3 length: 17 residues. Germline V gene data show CDR1 as SGHDN and CDR2 as FVKESK. In DNA, the CDR3 is TGTGCCAGCAGCCAAGTCTTCCGGGGACTCAACACCGGGGAGCTGTTTTTT. It yields the protein CASSQVFRGLNTGELFF. Combining the CDR3 with reference TRBV14 and TRBJ2-2 gives the whole variable domain EAGVTQFPSHSVIEKGQTVTLRCDPISGHDNLYWYRRVMGKEIKFLLHFVKESKQDESGMPNNRFLAERTGGTYSTLKVQPAELEDSGVYFCASSQVFRGLNTGELFFGEGSRLTVL.

A few counts support this clonotype. This chain links TRBV20-1 with TRBJ1-1; maybe TRBD1 (6 bases). The V and J ends lost 6 bases and 0 bases respectively, with 11 bases between them. There are 13 residues in the CDR3. Per the germline V gene, CDR1 is DFQATT and CDR2 is SNEGSKA (reference sequence). This CDR3 is CSANREVNTEAFF. DNA for the CDR3: TGCAGTGCCAACAGGGAGGTGAACACTGAAGCTTTCTTT.

This clonotype was seen repeatedly, ten times or more. The chain recombines TRBV5-6 with TRBJ2-2; either TRBD1 or TRBD2 may fit D (5 bases each). In germline, CDR1 is SGHDT, CDR2 YYEEEE. CDR3 length: 13 amino acids. Trimming left V 0 bases short and J 7 bases short, with 7 bases between. CDR3 nucleotide sequence: TGTGCCAGCAGCTTGGCTGGGGGCGGGGAGCTGTTTTTT. It specifies CASSLAGGGELFF. Supplemented by reference TRBV5-6 and TRBJ2-2, the full variable domain reads DAGVTQSPTHLIKTRGQQVTLRCSPKSGHDTVSWYQQALGQGPQFIFQYYEEEERQRGNFPDRFSGHQFPNYSSELNVNALLLGDSALYLCASSLAGGGELFFGEGSRLTVL.

The chain uses TRBV28 and TRBJ1-1, with D maybe TRBD1 (5 bases). CDR1 and CDR2 from the germline V gene are MDHEN and SYDVKM. V dropped 7 bases and J dropped 0 bases, with 15 bases sitting between them. CDR3 length: 15 amino acids. The CDR3 nucleotides read TGTGCCAGCAACCCCGGGGGGACGGTGAACACTGAAGCTTTCTTT. The encoded protein is CASNPGGTVNTEAFF.

The CDR3 DNA reads as TGTGCCAGCAGCTCCCAACAGGGCCAGCCCCAGCATTTT. This codes for CASSSQQGQPQHF. This sequence joins TRBV11-2 and TRBJ1-5; D is perhaps TRBD1 (6 bases). Trimming removed 4 bases at V and 7 bases at J, with 11 bases between. The CDR3 extends over 13 amino acids. The germline gives CDR1 SGHAT, CDR2 FQNNGV.

This clonotype showed up just a few times. For the CDR3, the DNA is TGTGCCAGCAGCTCTAGAGGGCAGTTTCAGCATTTT. Amino acids: CASSSRGQFQHF. The chain couples TRBV7-6 to TRBJ1-5; no clear D. The CDR3 has 12 amino acids. The germline V gene has CDR1 SGHVS and CDR2 FNYEAQ. The V and J ends lost 4 bases and 13 bases respectively, with 14 bases between them.

This clonotype showed up many times. The rearrangement joins TRBV7-3 to TRBJ1-1; D gene unclear. The CDR3 runs 15 residues. Germline V lookup: CDR1 SGHTA, CDR2 FQGTGA. The germline V and J ends were trimmed by 5 bases and 4 bases, with 17 bases remaining between them. The CDR3 nucleotides are TGTGCCAGCAGCCTAGACCCCGTTTCTGCCACTGAAGCTTTCTTT. Protein: CASSLDPVSATEAFF.

V gene TRBV10-3 combines with J gene TRBJ2-1, with 12 bases lining up with TRBD2. This CDR3 spans 16 amino acids. Germline CDR1 ENHRY, CDR2 SYGVKD. V lost 4 bases and J lost 6; bases outside the gene matches: 7. CDR3 in amino acids: CAISVFPTSGSNEQFF. The DNA of the CDR3 is TGTGCCATCAGTGTTTTTCCGACTAGCGGGAGCAATGAGCAGTTCTTC.

This clonotype occurred many times. The chain combines TRBV20-1 with TRBJ2-3; 11 bases fit TRBD2. The germline V gene has CDR1 DFQATT and CDR2 SNEGSKA (reference sequence). The length of the CDR3 is 17 residues. V lost 0 bases to trimming and J lost 4 bases; unmatched junction nucleotides: 9. The CDR3 region is CSARDQDSGGAADTQYF. The CDR3 DNA reads TGCAGTGCTAGAGATCAAGATAGCGGGGGGGCCGCAGATACGCAGTATTTT.

The sample holds many counts of this clonotype. The rearrangement joins TRBV18 to TRBJ1-2; D is unresolved. The CDR3 is 13 amino acids. Looked up from germline, CDR1 is KGHSH and CDR2 is LQKENI. V was clipped by 2 bases and J by 3 bases, with 7 bases between them. The CDR3 sequence: CASSPGSDYGYTF. CDR3 in DNA: TGTGCCAGCTCACCAGGGTCGGACTATGGCTACACCTTC.

This clonotype has a handful of counts. The chain links TRBV10-3 to TRBJ2-5; weak D call: TRBD1 (6 bases). Germline V gives CDR1 ENHRY, CDR2 SYGVKD. The CDR3 runs to 14 residues. Trimming took 5 bases from V and 5 from J, leaving 15 bases between them. The CDR3 loop reads CAISNPRGRETQYF. CDR3 sequence (DNA): TGTGCCATCAGTAACCCCAGGGGCAGGGAGACCCAGTACTTC.

This clonotype was detected only a few times. The chain carries TRBV3-1 and TRBJ2-3; no firm D call. This CDR3 is 13 amino acids long. Germline V gene sequence: CDR1 LGHDT, CDR2 YNNKEL (reference sequence). Trimming pared 5 bases from V and 5 bases from J, leaving 11 bases between. The CDR3 loop reads CASSSTWRDTQYF. For the CDR3, the DNA is TGTGCCAGCAGCTCTACGTGGAGAGATACGCAGTATTTT.

This chain uses TRBV2 with TRBJ2-7; no firm D call. V was clipped by 8 bases and J by 2 bases, with 7 bases between them. CDR1 is SNHLY and CDR2 is FYNNEI in the germline V gene. The CDR3 sequence is 11 residues long. The CDR3 is CASPRPYEQYF. CDR3 DNA: TGTGCCAGCCCTCGCCCCTACGAGCAGTACTTC.

This clonotype was picked up many times. Sequence at one end of the junction differs from germline and may be a read error. The chain has TRBV10-3 and TRBJ2-7; no clear D. The CDR3 spans 14 residues. Germline-derived CDR1 and CDR2 are ENHRY and SYGVKD. The CDR3 nucleotides read TGTGCCATCAGTAAGTCAGAACCTTTCTACGAGCAGTACTTC. Protein: CAISKSEPFYEQYF.

The J gene is TRBJ1-4, the V gene TRBV27; D not certain. CDR3 length: 14 amino acids. V was trimmed by 8 bases and J by 0 bases, leaving 10 bases between them. The germline CDR1 and CDR2 sequences are MNHEY and SMNVEV (reference sequence). The chain's CDR3 is CASGEETTNEKLFF. CDR3 nucleotide sequence: TGTGCCAGCGGGGAAGAGACAACTAATGAAAAACTGTTTTTT.

This clonotype turned up a few times. This chain links TRBV7-6 with TRBJ2-4, with D tentatively TRBD1 (6 bases). Trimming removed 5 bases from V and 6 bases from J, with 17 bases in between. Germline CDR1 is SGHVS and CDR2 is FNYEAQ. The CDR3 extends over 15 amino acids. The CDR3 DNA reads as TGTGCCAGCAGCAAATCGCAGGGGTCGGGAAACATTCAGTACTTC. It yields the protein CASSKSQGSGNIQYF. Based on the CDR3 plus reference TRBV7-6 and TRBJ2-4, the full variable domain is GAGVSQSPRYKVTKRGQDVALRCDPISGHVSLYWYRQALGQGPEFLTYFNYEAQQDKSGLPNDRFSAERPEGSISTLTIQRTEQRDSAMYRCASSKSQGSGNIQYFGAGTRLSVL.

This clonotype was seen a handful of times. The rearrangement uses TRBV5-1 and TRBJ2-7; D may be TRBD1 (6 bases). CDR1 and CDR2 from the germline V gene are SGHRS and YFSETQ. This CDR3 comprises 17 residues. Trimming removed 5 bases at V and 3 bases at J, with 24 bases between. The CDR3 spells CASRGTPRGTVDYEQYF. CDR3 DNA sequence: TGCGCCAGCAGAGGAACCCCGAGGGGGACCGTCGACTACGAGCAGTACTTC.

The rearrangement joins TRBV11-2 to TRBJ2-7; 12 positions agree with TRBD2. J lost 5 bases, V lost 0 bases, and 5 bases had no gene match. CDR3 length: 16 residues. Germline lookup yields CDR1 SGHAT and CDR2 FQNNGV. CDR3 nucleotide sequence: TGTGCCAGCAGCTTAGATCTGACTAGCGGGAGTAACGAGCAGTACTTC. As protein: CASSLDLTSGSNEQYF.

The sample holds many counts of this clonotype. V gene TRBV20-1 combines with J gene TRBJ2-4; TRBD1 might be the D (6 bases). V lost 0 bases, J lost 0 bases, and 12 bases lay in between. This CDR3 region has 16 residues. Germline-derived CDR1 and CDR2 are DFQATT and SNEGSKA (reference sequence). CDR3 loop: CSARDFGQLAKNIQYF. The CDR3 DNA follows: TGCAGTGCTAGAGATTTCGGACAGCTAGCCAAAAACATTCAGTACTTC.

This clonotype occurred many times. The V gene is TRBV5-5, the J gene TRBJ2-7; D unclear. The CDR3 covers 11 residues. CDR1 and CDR2 (germline): SGHKS, YYEKEE (reference sequence). The V end was cut by 4 bases, the J end by 5 bases, with 7 bases between. The CDR3 loop is CASSPADEQYF. The CDR3, as DNA: TGTGCCAGCAGCCCGGCTGACGAGCAGTACTTC.

In this sample, this clonotype turned up a few times. This chain uses TRBV6-5 with TRBJ2-5, with 9 bases that match TRBD2. This CDR3 comprises 19 residues. The V gene end was trimmed by 4 bases and the J gene end by 1 base; junction bases not matched to a gene: 16. Germline CDR1 reads MNHEY; CDR2 reads SVGAGI. This chain's CDR3 is CASSSRVKLAGESQETQYF. CDR3 coding DNA: TGTGCCAGCAGTTCGAGAGTGAAATTAGCGGGAGAGTCCCAAGAGACCCAGTACTTC.

At least ten counts were recorded for this clonotype. The chain is built from TRBV14 and TRBJ2-7; the match to TRBD1 covers 7 bases. The CDR3 spans 15 residues. Germline CDR1 is SGHDN and CDR2 is FVKESK. The V gene end was trimmed by 1 base and the J gene end by 3 bases; junction bases not matched to a gene: 6. The CDR3 loop is CASSQGLPGGYEQYV. CDR3 sequence (DNA): TGTGCCAGCAGCCAAGGACTCCCAGGGGGCTACGAGCAGTACGTC.

This clonotype was recorded a few times. V usage is TRBV18 and J usage is TRBJ1-1, with TRBD1 matching over 9 bases. Germline CDR1 is KGHSH and CDR2 is LQKENI. The CDR3 runs 15 residues. After removal of 6 bases from V and 5 bases from J, the junction contained 10 bases not matched to a gene. This chain's CDR3 is CASSPAQGAGTEAFF. The CDR3 region has the DNA TGTGCCAGCTCTCCCGCACAGGGGGCTGGTACTGAAGCTTTCTTT.

This clonotype was seen a few times. This chain joins TRBV7-8 and TRBJ2-2; D ambiguous. The CDR3 totals 14 residues. Trimming removed 5 bases from V and 1 base from J, with 8 bases in between. CDR1 is SGHVS and CDR2 is FQNEAQ in the germline V gene. This chain's CDR3 is CASSNYQNTGELFF. The CDR3 DNA reads TGTGCCAGCAGCAATTACCAGAACACCGGGGAGCTGTTTTTT.